Shown below are 25 T cell receptor beta chains from a single sample sequenced in a study of metastatic and nonmetastatic thyroid tumors. TCRdb reassembled clones from the PCR reads with MiXCR. The table includes 22,000 or so clones, roughly a fifth detected once. Thyroid surgery was preceded by no treatment in any patient. The specimen sequenced was blood. All receptors derive from a female donor with papillary thyroid cancer or a benign thyroid nodule (not recorded which). Some clones in this sample may be carry-over from other donors' samples.

The genes are TRBV19 and TRBJ2-7; no firm D call. This CDR3 comprises 17 residues. The germline V and J ends were trimmed by 6 bases and 4 bases, with 25 bases remaining between them. The germline CDR1 and CDR2 sequences are LNHDA and SQIVND (reference sequence). CDR3 loop: CASSKRKGLRSGYEQYF. The CDR3 DNA reads as TGTGCCAGTAGCAAAAGGAAAGGGCTTCGCTCTGGGTACGAGCAGTACTTC.

DNA of the CDR3: TGTGCGACCAGCGTAGAGGGAGGAACTAATGAAAAACTGTTTTTT. It encodes CATSVEGGTNEKLFF. The chain combines TRBV9 with TRBJ1-4; no reliable D call. Per the germline V gene, CDR1 is SGDLS and CDR2 is YYNGEE. CDR3 length: 15 residues.

This clone was counted at least ten times. The rearrangement uses TRBV20-1 and TRBJ2-7; D not certain. CDR3 size: 12 residues. CDR1 DFQATT and CDR2 SNEGSKA come from the germline V gene (reference sequence). The V gene lost 3 bases and the J gene lost 1 base, with 7 bases spanning the gap. CDR3 region: CSASTPSYEQYF. In nucleotides, the CDR3 is TGCAGTGCTAGTACGCCATCCTACGAGCAGTACTTC.

The sample holds many counts of this clone. The V call is TRBV11-3, the J call TRBJ2-1; weak D call: TRBD1 (5 bases). CDR1 is SGHNT and CDR2 is YENEEA in the germline V gene. The CDR3 totals 13 residues. V was shortened by 1 base and J by 7 bases, with 8 bases between the two germline ends. In DNA form, the CDR3 reads TGTGCCAGCAGCTTAGGGGGCTGGAATGAGCAGTTCTTC. Protein: CASSLGGWNEQFF.

V usage is TRBV6-2 or TRBV6-3 and J usage is TRBJ2-7; D might be TRBD1 or TRBD2, each matching 6 bases. The V and J ends lost 0 bases and 3 bases respectively, with 12 bases between them. The CDR3 length is 15 residues. Germline V gene data show CDR1 as MNHEY and CDR2 as SVGEGT. The chain's CDR3 is CASSYSRGDHYEQYF. The CDR3 DNA follows: TGTGCCAGCAGTTACTCGAGGGGGGACCACTACGAGCAGTACTTC.

Note on this clone: It may be a read error: a sequence one base away is much more abundant. V gene TRBV5-1 combines with J gene TRBJ2-4; 9 nucleotides align to TRBD1. This CDR3 has 15 amino acids. Germline lookup yields CDR1 SGHRS and CDR2 YFSETQ. With 0 bases clipped from V and 9 bases from J, the junction kept 7 bases outside the gene matches. CDR3 DNA sequence: TGCGCCAGCAGCTTGGAGGACAGGGGTAGCGGCATTCAGTACTTC. Its protein is CASSLEDRGSGIQYF.

This clone was detected many times. The CDR3 DNA reads TGTGCCAGTAGTATTACGGCCAGCAACTCCTACAATGAGCAGTTCTTC. Its translation: CASSITASNSYNEQFF. V is TRBV19 and J is TRBJ2-1; D is unclear. Trimming left V 3 bases short and J 0 bases short, with 12 bases between. CDR1 LNHDA and CDR2 SQIVND come from the germline V gene (reference sequence). The length of the CDR3 is 16 residues.

Many counts were recorded for this clone. The chain employs TRBV7-9 and TRBJ1-1, with a possible D match to TRBD1 (6 bases). Germline CDR1 reads SEHNR; CDR2 reads FQNEAQ (reference sequence). Trimming shortened V by 4 bases and J by 0 bases, and 9 bases separated the two germline ends. This CDR3 has 14 residues. The CDR3 nucleotides read TGTGCCAGCAGCTCAACAGGGCTGAACACTGAAGCTTTCTTT. Its translation is CASSSTGLNTEAFF.

This clone was recorded at least ten times. The genes are TRBV20-1 and TRBJ2-2; D tentatively fits TRBD1 or TRBD2 (5 bases each). V lost 0 bases and J lost 1, with 12 bases in between. Germline values: CDR1 DFQATT, CDR2 SNEGSKA (reference sequence). This CDR3 comprises 16 residues. The CDR3 nucleotides are TGCAGTGCTAGAGAGGGGACGGCGCGGAACACCGGGGAGCTGTTTTTT. Its translation is CSAREGTARNTGELFF.

On this clone itself: This clone may be a read error of a much larger clone one base away. The chain recombines TRBV7-6 with TRBJ2-2; D not certain. Per germline, CDR1 SGHVS and CDR2 FNYEAQ. There are 16 residues in the CDR3. CDR3 in amino acids: CASSLQWGGNTVELFF. The CDR3 DNA is TGTGCCAGCAGCTTACAGTGGGGTGGGAACACCGTGGAGCTGTTTTTT.

In this sample, this clone is medium-sized (0.01 to 0.1%). The chain is built from TRBV2 and TRBJ2-7; 9 bases match TRBD1. CDR3 size: 13 residues. Trimming removed 10 bases from V and 4 bases from J; junction bases left unmatched: 8. The germline gives CDR1 SNHLY, CDR2 FYNNEI. The CDR3 coding sequence is TGTGCCACCCGAACACAGGGGGCATACGAGCAGTACTTC. Its protein is CATRTQGAYEQYF.

Remarks on this clone: Sequence at one end of the junction differs from germline and may be a read error. The V gene is TRBV4-1, the J gene TRBJ1-3; D unclear. CDR3 length: 13 residues. Per germline, CDR1 MGHRA and CDR2 YSYEKL. The CDR3 DNA reads TGCGCCAGCAGCCAGTGGGCGGGCACCACCAGATATTTT. It codes for CASSQWAGTTRYF.

This sequence joins TRBV30 and TRBJ2-2; D is possibly TRBD2 (5 bases). With 6 bases removed from V and 0 bases from J, the gap between germline ends came to 14 bases. Germline-derived CDR1 and CDR2 are GTSNPN and SVGIG (reference sequence). The CDR3 is made up of 15 amino acids. The CDR3 is CACSLAGTNTGELFF. DNA for the CDR3: TGTGCCTGTAGTCTGGCGGGTACGAACACCGGGGAGCTGTTTTTT.

In this sample, this clone turned up many times. J is TRBJ1-5 and V is TRBV5-1, with D unresolved. The CDR3 runs 13 residues. The V end lost 5 bases, the J end lost 5 bases, and 11 bases lay between the germline ends. The germline gives CDR1 SGHRS, CDR2 YFSETQ. The CDR3 sequence: CASSLSPDQPQHF. In nucleotides, the CDR3 is TGCGCCAGCAGTCTCTCCCCGGATCAGCCCCAGCATTTT.

This clone was counted between two and nine times. Relative to the germline gene, one junction end is altered; a read error may explain this. The genes are TRBV10-2 and TRBJ1-1; D ambiguous. Germline CDR1 is WSHSY and CDR2 is SAAADI. The CDR3 extends over 12 amino acids. This chain's CDR3 is CASSVAYTESFF. Here the CDR3 DNA reads TGCGCCAGCAGTGTGGCGTACACTGAATCTTTCTTT.

This clone was counted only a few times. A junction end diverges from the germline sequence, so it may reflect a read error. The chain employs TRBV6-9 and TRBJ2-7, with no clear D. This CDR3 comprises 11 residues. Germline V gene data show CDR1 as MNHGY and CDR2 as SVAAGI. The CDR3 here is CASSFSYDQYF. The DNA for the CDR3 is TGTGCCAGCAGTTTCAGCTACGATCAGTACTTC.

The chain carries TRBV27 and TRBJ2-3; no firm D call. Germline-derived CDR1 and CDR2 are MNHEY and SMNVEV (reference sequence). The CDR3 contains 12 residues. V was trimmed by 5 bases and J by 2 bases, leaving 5 bases between them. The CDR3 sequence is CASSHHTDTQYF. The CDR3 coding sequence is TGTGCCAGCAGTCACCACACAGATACGCAGTATTTT.

This clone was seen many times. This rearrangement joins TRBV2 to TRBJ2-5; 9 bases are a match to TRBD1. The trim removed 5 bases at V and 3 bases at J, leaving 1 base unmatched. Germline assignment: CDR1 SNHLY and CDR2 FYNNEI. The CDR3 spans 13 residues. The CDR3 loop is CASSRDREETQYF. The CDR3 coding sequence is TGTGCCAGCAGTAGGGACAGGGAAGAGACCCAGTACTTC.

This clone occurred a few times. The CDR3 reads CASSSLGAGDVGELFF. CDR3 DNA sequence: TGTGCCAGCAGCTCGCTGGGAGCGGGAGACGTCGGGGAGCTGTTTTTT. The chain recombines TRBV7-8 with TRBJ2-2, with TRBD2 matching 8 bases. The CDR3 contains 16 residues. Germline lookup yields CDR1 SGHVS and CDR2 FQNEAQ. V dropped 4 bases and J dropped 7; count of bases not matched to a gene: 11.

This clone is medium-sized by share. Germline and junction disagree at one end, which may indicate a read error. This rearrangement joins TRBV7-2 to TRBJ2-7, with 10 bases identical to TRBD2. The CDR3 runs to 13 residues. The V gene's germline CDR1 is SGHTA and CDR2 FQGNSA. The CDR3 DNA follows: TGTGCCAGCAGTGATGAAGCGGGAGGGGCCAGTGACTTC. It is translated as CASSDEAGGASDF.

By share, this clone counts as medium-sized. The chain links TRBV6-1 to TRBJ1-6, with a weak D call TRBD1 (5 bases). The CDR3 has 15 residues. Trimming cost V 5 bases and J 3 bases, with 11 bases left between them. Germline values: CDR1 MNHNS, CDR2 SASEGT. The CDR3 DNA reads TGTGCCAGCAGTTCCGCAGGGAACTATAATTCACCCCTCCACTTT. Translating it yields CASSSAGNYNSPLHF.

This clone was seen ten or more times. The chain employs TRBV9 and TRBJ1-6; D is unclear. CDR3 length equals 13 residues. V lost 2 bases to trimming and J lost 12 bases, with 12 bases between them. Germline V gives CDR1 SGDLS, CDR2 YYNGEE. CDR3 in DNA: TGTGCCAGCAGCGTGACGACGTACCAACCCCTCCACTTT. Residues: CASSVTTYQPLHF.

In regard to this clone: A much larger clone differs by one base, so this may be a read error. The chain is built from TRBV5-1 and TRBJ2-5, with D perhaps matching TRBD1 (5 bases). V was clipped by 0 bases and J by 5 bases, with 17 bases between them. CDR1 is SGHRS and CDR2 is YFSETQ in the germline V gene. The CDR3 covers 16 residues. The CDR3 nucleotides read TGCGCCAGCAGCTTGGTCAAGGGGAATCGTAGGGAGACCCAGTACTTC. It translates to CASSLVKGNRRETQYF.

This clone appeared many times. The V call is TRBV10-3, the J call TRBJ2-2, with 11 nucleotides matching TRBD2. The germline V gene encodes CDR1 ENHRY and CDR2 SYGVKD. V gave up 0 bases and J gave up 10 bases; unmatched junction bases: 13. The CDR3 is made up of 18 amino acids. The CDR3 spells CAISESKVTSGGPEELFF. CDR3 nucleotides: TGTGCCATCAGTGAGTCGAAAGTCACTAGCGGGGGTCCCGAGGAGCTGTTTTTT.

This clone was seen at least ten times. The chain links TRBV24-1 to TRBJ2-1, with D maybe TRBD2 (5 bases). The CDR3 is 17 residues long. Looked up from germline, CDR1 is KGHDR and CDR2 is SFDVKD. Between the trimmed V and J ends, which lost 5 bases and 7 bases, there was a span of 23 bases. The CDR3 DNA sequence: TGTGCCACCAGTGGAATCAGCGGTCAAACAAAGGAAAATGAGCAGTTCTTC. It specifies CATSGISGQTKENEQFF.